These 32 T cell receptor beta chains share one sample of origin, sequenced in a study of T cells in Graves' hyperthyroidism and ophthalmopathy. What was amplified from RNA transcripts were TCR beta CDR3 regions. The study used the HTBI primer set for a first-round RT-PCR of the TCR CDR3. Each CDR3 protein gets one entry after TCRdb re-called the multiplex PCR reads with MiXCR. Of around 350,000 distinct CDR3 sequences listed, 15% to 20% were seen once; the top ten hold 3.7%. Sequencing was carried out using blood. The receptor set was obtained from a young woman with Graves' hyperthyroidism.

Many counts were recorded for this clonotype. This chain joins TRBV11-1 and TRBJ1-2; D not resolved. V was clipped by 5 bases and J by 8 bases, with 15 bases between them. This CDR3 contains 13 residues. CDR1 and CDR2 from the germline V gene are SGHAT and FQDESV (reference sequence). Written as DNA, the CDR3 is TGTGCCAGCAGCAGAACCGAGGTCGGCGGCTACACCTTC. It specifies CASSRTEVGGYTF.

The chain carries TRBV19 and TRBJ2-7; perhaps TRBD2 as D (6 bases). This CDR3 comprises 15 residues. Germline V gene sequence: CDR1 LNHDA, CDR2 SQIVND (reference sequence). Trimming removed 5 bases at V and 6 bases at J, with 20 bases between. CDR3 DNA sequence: TGTGCCAGTAGTGACGGGACTCAATACTCAGTCGAGCAGTACTTC. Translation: CASSDGTQYSVEQYF.

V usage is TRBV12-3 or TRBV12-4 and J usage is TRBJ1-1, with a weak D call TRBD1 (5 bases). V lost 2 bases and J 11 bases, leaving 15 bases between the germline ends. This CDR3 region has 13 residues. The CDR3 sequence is CASSLRQRPGAFF. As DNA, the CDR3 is TGTGCCAGCAGTTTACGACAGAGGCCGGGGGCTTTCTTT.

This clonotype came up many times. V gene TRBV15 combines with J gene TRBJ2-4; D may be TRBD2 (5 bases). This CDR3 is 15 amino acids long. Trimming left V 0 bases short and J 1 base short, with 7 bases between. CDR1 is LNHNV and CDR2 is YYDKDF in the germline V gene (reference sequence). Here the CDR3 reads CATSRDRGAKNIQYF. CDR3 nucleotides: TGTGCCACCAGCAGAGATAGAGGGGCCAAAAACATTCAGTACTTC.

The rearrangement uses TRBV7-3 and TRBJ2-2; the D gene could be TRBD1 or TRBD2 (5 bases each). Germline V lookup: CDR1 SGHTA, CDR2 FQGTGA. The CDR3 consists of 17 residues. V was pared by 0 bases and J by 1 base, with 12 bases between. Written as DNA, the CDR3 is TGTGCCAGCAGCTTAACCACCGGGACCCTGAACACCGGGGAGCTGTTTTTT. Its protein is CASSLTTGTLNTGELFF.

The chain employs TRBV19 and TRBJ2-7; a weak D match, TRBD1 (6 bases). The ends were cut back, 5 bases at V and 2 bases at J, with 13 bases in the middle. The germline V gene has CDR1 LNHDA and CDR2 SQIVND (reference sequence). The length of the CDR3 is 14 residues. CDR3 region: CASSAPDRTYEQYF. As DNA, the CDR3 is TGTGCCAGTAGTGCCCCCGACAGGACCTACGAGCAGTACTTC.

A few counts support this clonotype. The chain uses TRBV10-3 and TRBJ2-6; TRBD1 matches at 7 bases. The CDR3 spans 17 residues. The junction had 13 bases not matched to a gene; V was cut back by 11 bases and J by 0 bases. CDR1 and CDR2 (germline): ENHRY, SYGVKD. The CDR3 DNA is TGTGCCGCCACAGGGGACCCCCTTACCTCTGGGGCCAACGTCCTGACTTTC. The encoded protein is CAATGDPLTSGANVLTF.

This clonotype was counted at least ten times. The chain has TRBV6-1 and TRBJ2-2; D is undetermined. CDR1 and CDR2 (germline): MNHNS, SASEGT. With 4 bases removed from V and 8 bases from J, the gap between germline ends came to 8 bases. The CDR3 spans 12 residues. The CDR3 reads CASSGMKGELFF. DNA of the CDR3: TGTGCCAGCAGTGGGATGAAGGGGGAGCTGTTTTTT.

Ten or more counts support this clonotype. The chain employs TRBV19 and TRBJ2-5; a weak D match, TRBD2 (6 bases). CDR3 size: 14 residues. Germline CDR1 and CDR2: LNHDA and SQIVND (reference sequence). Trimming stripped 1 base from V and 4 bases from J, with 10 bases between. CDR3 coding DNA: TGTGCCAGTAGTATAGGACGGGGGACAGAGACCCAGTACTTC. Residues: CASSIGRGTETQYF.

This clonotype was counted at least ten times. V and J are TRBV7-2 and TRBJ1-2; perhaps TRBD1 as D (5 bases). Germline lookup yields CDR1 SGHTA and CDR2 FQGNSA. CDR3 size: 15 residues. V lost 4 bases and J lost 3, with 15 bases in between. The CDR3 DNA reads TGTGCCAGCAGCTGGAGGGACCGATCAGACTATGGCTACACCTTC. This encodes CASSWRDRSDYGYTF.

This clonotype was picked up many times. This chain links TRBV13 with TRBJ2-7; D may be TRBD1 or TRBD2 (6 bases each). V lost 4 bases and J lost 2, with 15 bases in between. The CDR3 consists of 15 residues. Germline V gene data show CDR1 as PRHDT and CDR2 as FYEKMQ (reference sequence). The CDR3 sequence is CASSSSEGGPYEQYF. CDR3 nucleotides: TGTGCCAGCAGCTCCAGTGAGGGGGGACCCTACGAGCAGTACTTC.

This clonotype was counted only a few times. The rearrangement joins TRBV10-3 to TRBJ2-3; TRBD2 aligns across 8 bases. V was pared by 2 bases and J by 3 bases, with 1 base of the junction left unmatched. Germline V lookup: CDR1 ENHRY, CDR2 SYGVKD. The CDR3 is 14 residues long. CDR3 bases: TGTGCCATCAGTGAGACTAGCGGTACAGATACGCAGTATTTT. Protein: CAISETSGTDTQYF.

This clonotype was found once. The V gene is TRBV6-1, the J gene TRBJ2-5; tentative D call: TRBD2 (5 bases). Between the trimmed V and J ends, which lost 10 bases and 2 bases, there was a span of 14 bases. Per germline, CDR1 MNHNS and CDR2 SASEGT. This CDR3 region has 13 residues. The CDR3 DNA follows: TGTGCCATGACGCGGGTTTTACAAGAGACCCAGTACTTC. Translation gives CAMTRVLQETQYF.

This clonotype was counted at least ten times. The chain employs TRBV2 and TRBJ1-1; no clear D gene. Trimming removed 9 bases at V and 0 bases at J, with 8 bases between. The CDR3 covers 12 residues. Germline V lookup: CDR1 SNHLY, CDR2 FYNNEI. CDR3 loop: CASRKLNTEAFF. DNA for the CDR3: TGTGCCAGTCGGAAGTTGAACACTGAAGCTTTCTTT.

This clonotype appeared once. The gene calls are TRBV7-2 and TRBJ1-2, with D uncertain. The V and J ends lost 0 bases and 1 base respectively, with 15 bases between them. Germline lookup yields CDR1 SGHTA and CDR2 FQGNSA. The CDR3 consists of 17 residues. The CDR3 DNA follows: TGTGCCAGCAGCTTAGCTCCCTCAGCTCTCCTTAACTATGGCTACACCTTC. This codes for CASSLAPSALLNYGYTF.

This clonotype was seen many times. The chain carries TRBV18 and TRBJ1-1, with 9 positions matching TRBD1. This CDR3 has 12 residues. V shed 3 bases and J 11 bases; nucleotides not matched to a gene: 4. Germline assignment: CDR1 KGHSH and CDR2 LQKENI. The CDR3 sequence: CASSPRQGEAFF. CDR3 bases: TGTGCCAGCTCACCCCGACAGGGGGAGGCTTTCTTT.

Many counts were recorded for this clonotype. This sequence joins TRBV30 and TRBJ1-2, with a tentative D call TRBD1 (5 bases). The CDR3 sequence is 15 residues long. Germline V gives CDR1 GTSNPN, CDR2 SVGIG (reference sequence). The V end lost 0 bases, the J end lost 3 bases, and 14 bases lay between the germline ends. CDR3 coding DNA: TGTGCCTGGAGTGTACAGTCCGGGGGGGACTATGGCTACACCTTC. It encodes CAWSVQSGGDYGYTF.

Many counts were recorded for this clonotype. DNA of the CDR3: TGTGCCAGCAGTGAGTCCTCACCCCTCCACTTT. It is translated as CASSESSPLHF. This chain links TRBV2 with TRBJ1-6; D is ambiguous. This CDR3 has 11 amino acids. The germline V and J ends were trimmed by 3 bases and 10 bases, with 4 bases remaining between them. Germline V gene data show CDR1 as SNHLY and CDR2 as FYNNEI.

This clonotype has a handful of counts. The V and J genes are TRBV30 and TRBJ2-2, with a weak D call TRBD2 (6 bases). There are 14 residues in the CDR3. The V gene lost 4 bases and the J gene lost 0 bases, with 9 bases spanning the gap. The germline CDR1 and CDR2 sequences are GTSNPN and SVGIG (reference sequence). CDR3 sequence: CAWNRGSNTGELFF. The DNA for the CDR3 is TGTGCCTGGAATCGGGGGTCGAACACCGGGGAGCTGTTTTTT.

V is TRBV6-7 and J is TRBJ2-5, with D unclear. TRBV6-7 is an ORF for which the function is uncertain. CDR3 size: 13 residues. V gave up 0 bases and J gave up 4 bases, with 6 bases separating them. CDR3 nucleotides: TGTGCCAGCAGTTACTCCCTAAGAGAGACCCAGTACTTC. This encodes CASSYSLRETQYF.

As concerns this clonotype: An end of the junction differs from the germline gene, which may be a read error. The CDR3 reads CSAFPFRVSSYDQYF. CDR3 DNA: TGCAGTGCCTTCCCCTTCCGGGTAAGCTCCTACGATCAGTACTTC. The chain carries TRBV20-1 and TRBJ2-7; no definite D call. The CDR3 runs 15 residues. Germline V gene sequence: CDR1 DFQATT, CDR2 SNEGSKA (reference sequence).

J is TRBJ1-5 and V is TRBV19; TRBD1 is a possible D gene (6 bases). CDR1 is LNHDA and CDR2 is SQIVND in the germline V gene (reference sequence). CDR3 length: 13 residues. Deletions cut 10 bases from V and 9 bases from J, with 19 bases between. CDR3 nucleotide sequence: TGTGCCACCTCACTGGGGGCAGGGATGCCCCAGCATTTT. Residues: CATSLGAGMPQHF.

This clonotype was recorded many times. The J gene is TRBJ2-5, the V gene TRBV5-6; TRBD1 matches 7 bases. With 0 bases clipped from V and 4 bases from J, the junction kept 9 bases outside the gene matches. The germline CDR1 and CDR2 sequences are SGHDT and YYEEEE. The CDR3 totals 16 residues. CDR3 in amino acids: CASSLGGGVIGETQYF. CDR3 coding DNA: TGTGCCAGCAGCTTGGGAGGGGGCGTGATTGGAGAGACCCAGTACTTC.

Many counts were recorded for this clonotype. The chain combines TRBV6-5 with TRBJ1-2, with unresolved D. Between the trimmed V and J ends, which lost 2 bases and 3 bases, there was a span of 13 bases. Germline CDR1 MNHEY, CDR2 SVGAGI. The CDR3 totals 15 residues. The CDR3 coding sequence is TGTGCCAGCAGTTACGGCGTCCTTGGAGACTATGGCTACACCTTC. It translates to CASSYGVLGDYGYTF.

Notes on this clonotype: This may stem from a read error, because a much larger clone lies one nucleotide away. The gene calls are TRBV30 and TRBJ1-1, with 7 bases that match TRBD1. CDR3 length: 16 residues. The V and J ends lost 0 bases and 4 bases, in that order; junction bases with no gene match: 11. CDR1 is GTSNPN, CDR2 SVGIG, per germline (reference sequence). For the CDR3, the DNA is TGTGCCTGGAGTGTACAAGGGGGCAAGTGTGGCACTGAAGCTTTCTTT. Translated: CAWSVQGGKCGTEAFF.

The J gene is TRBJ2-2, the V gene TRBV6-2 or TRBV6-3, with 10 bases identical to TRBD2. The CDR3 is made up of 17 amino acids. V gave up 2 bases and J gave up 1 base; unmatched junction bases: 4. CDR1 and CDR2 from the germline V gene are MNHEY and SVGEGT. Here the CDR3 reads CASSYERLAGNTGELFF. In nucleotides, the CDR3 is TGTGCCAGCAGTTACGAGAGACTAGCGGGGAACACCGGGGAGCTGTTTTTT.

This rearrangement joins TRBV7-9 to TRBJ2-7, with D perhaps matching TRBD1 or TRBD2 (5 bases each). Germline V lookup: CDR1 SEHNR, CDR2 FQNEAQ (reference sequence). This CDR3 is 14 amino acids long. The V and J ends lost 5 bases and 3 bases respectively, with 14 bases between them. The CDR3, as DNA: TGTGCCAGCAGCCCATCGGGACCGTACTACGAGCAGTACTTC. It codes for CASSPSGPYYEQYF.

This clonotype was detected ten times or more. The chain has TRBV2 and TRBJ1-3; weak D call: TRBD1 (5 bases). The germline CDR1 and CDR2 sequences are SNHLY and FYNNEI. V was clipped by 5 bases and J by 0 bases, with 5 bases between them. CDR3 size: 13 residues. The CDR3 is CASSQGSGNTIYF. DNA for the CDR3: TGTGCCAGCAGTCAGGGCTCTGGAAACACCATATATTTT.

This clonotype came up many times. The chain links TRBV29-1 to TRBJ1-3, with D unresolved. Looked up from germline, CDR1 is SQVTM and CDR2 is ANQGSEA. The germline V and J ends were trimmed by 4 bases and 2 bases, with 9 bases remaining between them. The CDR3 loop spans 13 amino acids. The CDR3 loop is CSVGESTGNTIYF. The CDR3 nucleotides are TGCAGCGTTGGTGAATCTACTGGAAACACCATATATTTT. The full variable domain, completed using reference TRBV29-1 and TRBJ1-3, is SAVISQKPSRDICQRGTSLTIQCQVDSQVTMMFWYRQQPGQSLTLIATANQGSEATYESGFVIDKFPISRPNLTFSTLTVSNMSPEDSSIYLCSVGESTGNTIYFGEGSWLTVV.

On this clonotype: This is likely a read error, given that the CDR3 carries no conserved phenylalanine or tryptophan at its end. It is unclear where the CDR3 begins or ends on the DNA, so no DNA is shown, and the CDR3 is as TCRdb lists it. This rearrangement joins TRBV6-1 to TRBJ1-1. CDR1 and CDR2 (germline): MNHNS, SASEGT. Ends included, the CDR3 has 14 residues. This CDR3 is CASSVGVLNTEACV.

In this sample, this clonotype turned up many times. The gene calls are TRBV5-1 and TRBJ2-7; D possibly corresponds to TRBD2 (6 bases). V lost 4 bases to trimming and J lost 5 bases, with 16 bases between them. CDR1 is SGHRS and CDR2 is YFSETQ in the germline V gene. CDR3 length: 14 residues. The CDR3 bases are TGCGCCAGCAGCCAGGGTTGGGGGGTCAACGAGCAGTACTTC. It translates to CASSQGWGVNEQYF.

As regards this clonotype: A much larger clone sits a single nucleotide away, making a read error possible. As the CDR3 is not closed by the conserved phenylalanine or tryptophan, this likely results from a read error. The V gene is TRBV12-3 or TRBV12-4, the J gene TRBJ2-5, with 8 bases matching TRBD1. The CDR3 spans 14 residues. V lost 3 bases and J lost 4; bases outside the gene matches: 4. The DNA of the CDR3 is TGTGCCAGCAGTTTCAGGACAGGGAGAGAGACCCAGTACTAC. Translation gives CASSFRTGRETQYY.